The 25 T cell receptor beta chains listed next were all sequenced from one sample in a study of technical replicates of blood from a handful of donors. Generated by immunoSEQ multiplex PCR, the TCRdb table keeps only in-frame clones and is missing some. The sample yields some 87,000 clones, approximately 97% seen once. What was sequenced was T cells isolated from PBMCs. Receptors originate from a human donor in good health.

The CDR3 DNA is TGTGCCAGCAGCACCGGGACTAGCGGGAGACGTCCCTACGAGCAGTACTTC. As protein: CASSTGTSGRRPYEQYF. The J gene is TRBJ2-7, the V gene TRBV11-2; 14 bases are a match to TRBD2. The germline V gene encodes CDR1 SGHAT and CDR2 FQNNGV. The CDR3 totals 17 residues. Trimming took 5 bases from V and 2 from J; bases not matched to a gene: 8.

The DNA of the CDR3 is TGTGCCAGCAGCGCCGGTGAGGCCCACGAGCAGTACTTC. As protein: CASSAGEAHEQYF. The rearrangement uses TRBV2 and TRBJ2-7, with D hard to call. V dropped 6 bases and J dropped 5 bases, with 14 bases sitting between them. The CDR3 extends over 13 amino acids. The germline gives CDR1 SNHLY, CDR2 FYNNEI.

CDR3 sequence: CASSEGEGLFQETQYF. Written as DNA, the CDR3 is TGTGCCAGCAGTGAAGGAGAAGGACTATTCCAAGAGACCCAGTACTTC. The gene calls are TRBV2 and TRBJ2-5; D is perhaps TRBD2 (6 bases). CDR3 length: 16 amino acids. V was clipped by 1 base and J by 1 base, with 13 bases between them. The V gene's germline CDR1 is SNHLY and CDR2 FYNNEI.

CDR3 nucleotide sequence: TGTGCCAGCAGTGACGTGAGATATAGCAATCAGCCCCAGCATTTT. Translated: CASSDVRYSNQPQHF. The chain couples TRBV2 to TRBJ1-5; D gene unclear. V lost 3 bases and J 0 bases, leaving 9 bases between the germline ends. CDR1 is SNHLY, CDR2 FYNNEI, per germline. There are 15 residues in the CDR3. The whole variable domain, remainder taken from reference TRBV2 and TRBJ1-5, is EPEVTQTPSHQVTQMGQEVILRCVPISNHLYFYWYRQILGQKVEFLVSFYNNEISEKSEIFDDQFSVERPDGSNFTLKIRSTKLEDSAMYFCASSDVRYSNQPQHFGDGTRLSIL.

V gene TRBV6-1 combines with J gene TRBJ1-1; TRBD1 matches 7 bases. Germline CDR1 and CDR2: MNHNS and SASEGT. The junction had 2 bases not matched to a gene; V was cut back by 7 bases and J by 3 bases. The CDR3 totals 12 residues. CDR3 residues: CASNTGDTEAFF. The CDR3 DNA follows: TGTGCCAGCAATACAGGGGACACTGAAGCTTTCTTT.

The V gene is TRBV6-5, the J gene TRBJ1-3, with D perhaps matching TRBD1 (5 bases). Trimming removed 6 bases at V and 4 bases at J, with 16 bases between. This CDR3 is 15 amino acids long. The germline V gene has CDR1 MNHEY and CDR2 SVGAGI. CDR3: CASSRQGFSGNTIYF. Written as DNA, the CDR3 is TGTGCCAGCAGCCGCCAGGGATTTTCAGGAAACACCATATATTTT.

This chain links TRBV5-1 with TRBJ2-3, with 9 bases fitting TRBD1. Germline CDR1 SGHRS, CDR2 YFSETQ. The CDR3 totals 14 residues. V was pared by 7 bases and J by 1 base, with 4 bases of the junction left unmatched. The CDR3 region is CASGWTGGTDTQYF. Here the CDR3 DNA reads TGCGCCAGCGGATGGACAGGGGGCACAGATACGCAGTATTTT.

The chain carries TRBV5-1 and TRBJ1-1; TRBD1 might be the D (5 bases). Trimming removed 1 base from V and 4 bases from J, with 8 bases in between. Germline CDR1 reads SGHRS; CDR2 reads YFSETQ. There are 13 residues in the CDR3. In DNA form, the CDR3 reads TGCGCCAGCAGCTTGTCAGGGTTCACTGAAGCTTTCTTT. The encoded protein is CASSLSGFTEAFF.

The CDR3 DNA follows: TGTGCCAGCAGCTCACATGACAGGGGGGATGATACGCAGTATTTT. It encodes CASSSHDRGDDTQYF. This sequence joins TRBV11-2 and TRBJ2-3, with 9 bases identical to TRBD1. The CDR3 has 15 residues. J was trimmed by 6 bases and V by 4 bases; bases with no gene match: 8. Germline CDR1 reads SGHAT; CDR2 reads FQNNGV.

The CDR3 reads CAWSPLTRNQPQHF. The CDR3 bases are TGTGCCTGGAGCCCTTTGACGAGGAATCAGCCCCAGCATTTT. The V and J genes are TRBV30 and TRBJ1-5; D is uncertain. The CDR3 totals 14 residues. Germline-derived CDR1 and CDR2 are GTSNPN and SVGIG (reference sequence). Trimming removed 3 bases at V and 4 bases at J, with 13 bases between.

The rearrangement uses TRBV9 and TRBJ1-2; D is perhaps TRBD1 (6 bases). The CDR3 runs to 16 residues. CDR1 SGDLS and CDR2 YYNGEE come from the germline V gene. V was clipped by 2 bases and J by 2 bases, with 16 bases between them. CDR3 nucleotide sequence: TGTGCCAGCAGCGTTAGCAGGACAGCCCAAAACTATGGCTACACCTTC. This codes for CASSVSRTAQNYGYTF.

This chain connects TRBV7-9 to TRBJ2-3; TRBD2 aligns across 12 bases. The trim removed 5 bases at V and 5 bases at J, leaving 8 bases unmatched. Germline V gene data show CDR1 as SEHNR and CDR2 as FQNEAQ (reference sequence). The CDR3 is 16 amino acids. CDR3 nucleotides: TGTGCCAGCAGCGCCCCTAGCGGGGGGGTTAGAGATACGCAGTATTTT. Its protein is CASSAPSGGVRDTQYF.

This chain uses TRBV19 with TRBJ2-1; 11 bases map to TRBD2. V dropped 6 bases and J dropped 5; count of bases not matched to a gene: 6. CDR3 length equals 15 residues. CDR1 LNHDA and CDR2 SQIVND come from the germline V gene (reference sequence). This CDR3 reads CASRPLAGGDNEQFF. The CDR3 coding sequence is TGTGCCAGTAGACCGCTAGCGGGAGGCGACAATGAGCAGTTCTTC.

The chain has TRBV5-1 and TRBJ2-1; TRBD1 matches 8 bases. Germline assignment: CDR1 SGHRS and CDR2 YFSETQ. The CDR3 extends over 17 amino acids. J lost 0 bases, V lost 9 bases, and 14 bases had no gene match. The CDR3 here is CATKPGQGPSSYNEQFF. DNA of the CDR3: TGCGCCACCAAACCCGGACAGGGCCCCTCCTCCTACAATGAGCAGTTCTTC.

The chain couples TRBV29-1 to TRBJ1-1; 8 nucleotides agree with TRBD1. Germline V gene lookup returns CDR1 SQVTM and CDR2 ANQGSEA. V shed 8 bases, J shed 3 bases, and the junction held 8 bases outside the gene matches. This CDR3 spans 13 amino acids. CDR3 sequence reads: CSSQTGADTEAFF. The CDR3 DNA is TGCAGCTCACAGACAGGGGCGGACACTGAAGCTTTCTTT.

This rearrangement joins TRBV20-1 to TRBJ2-3, with D perhaps matching TRBD1 (6 bases). Trimming shortened V by 5 bases and J by 4 bases, and 7 bases separated the two germline ends. The CDR3 is 11 amino acids. Germline CDR1 DFQATT, CDR2 SNEGSKA (reference sequence). This CDR3 is CSAQGSDTQYF. The DNA for the CDR3 is TGCAGTGCTCAGGGGTCAGATACGCAGTATTTT.

This chain connects TRBV2 to TRBJ2-5, with D possibly being TRBD2 (7 bases). The CDR3 is made up of 12 amino acids. CDR1 and CDR2 from the germline V gene are SNHLY and FYNNEI. Trimming cost V 10 bases and J 1 base, with 10 bases left between them. CDR3 region: CATRGLQETQYF. As DNA, the CDR3 is TGTGCCACGCGGGGGCTCCAAGAGACCCAGTACTTC.

This clone was seen a single time. The gene calls are TRBV6-5 and TRBJ2-7; 10 positions match TRBD2. This CDR3 is built from 14 residues. Trimming at V came to 11 bases and at J to 6 bases, leaving 13 bases not matched to a gene. Germline V gene lookup returns CDR1 MNHEY and CDR2 SVGAGI. The CDR3 DNA follows: TGTGCCTCCCGGAGCGGGAGGGGGTCGGGCGAGCAGTACTTC. Encoded protein: CASRSGRGSGEQYF.

This clone was seen only once. The chain carries TRBV5-1 and TRBJ1-2, with TRBD1 matching over 8 bases. Germline values: CDR1 SGHRS, CDR2 YFSETQ. The length of the CDR3 is 17 residues. Trimming cost V 4 bases and J 1 base; bases outside gene matches: 12. DNA of the CDR3: TGCGCCAGCAGCGCCAACTCAGGGGGCGCGAATAACTATGGCTACACCTTC. Its protein product is CASSANSGGANNYGYTF.

This chain connects TRBV12-5 to TRBJ2-2; possible D gene TRBD2, 7 bases. Trimming stripped 8 bases from V and 4 bases from J, with 8 bases between. There are 12 residues in the CDR3. Germline loops: CDR1 LGHNT, CDR2 FRNRAP. The DNA for the CDR3 is TGTGCTAGTCGGGGGGCCACCGGGGAGCTGTTTTTT. Encoded protein: CASRGATGELFF. Full variable domain (rest looked up from reference TRBV12-5 and TRBJ2-2): DARVTQTPRHKVTEMGQEVTMRCQPILGHNTVFWYRQTMMQGLELLAYFRNRAPLDDSGMPKDRFSAEMPDATLATLKIQPSEPRDSAVYFCASRGATGELFFGEGSRLTVL.

The V and J genes are TRBV4-1 and TRBJ2-1; possibly TRBD2 for D (6 bases). Deletions cut 1 base from V and 7 bases from J, with 8 bases between. This CDR3 has 13 residues. Germline CDR1 reads MGHRA; CDR2 reads YSYEKL. The CDR3 loop reads CASSQGRGNEQFF. The CDR3 DNA reads TGCGCCAGCAGCCAAGGGAGGGGTAATGAGCAGTTCTTC.

The genes are TRBV5-1 and TRBJ2-7, with TRBD1 as a possible D gene (6 bases). Trimming took off 4 bases at V and 3 bases at J, with 17 bases between the two ends. The CDR3 runs to 15 residues. CDR1 is SGHRS, CDR2 YFSETQ, per germline. CDR3 in DNA: TGCGCCAGCAGCCGATCACAGGGTCGGGACTACGAGCAGTACTTC. Translating it yields CASSRSQGRDYEQYF.

This rearrangement joins TRBV11-2 to TRBJ2-3, with D possibly matching TRBD1 (6 bases). The CDR3 is 17 amino acids. Germline lookup yields CDR1 SGHAT and CDR2 FQNNGV. The V gene lost 1 base and the J gene lost 0 bases, with 14 bases spanning the gap. CDR3 DNA: TGTGCCAGCAGCTTAGGGGCAGGGGCCTCTAGCACAGATACGCAGTATTTT. Protein sequence: CASSLGAGASSTDTQYF.

V gene TRBV6-1 combines with J gene TRBJ1-4, with 12 bases matching TRBD1. After removal of 2 bases from V and 7 bases from J, the junction contained 11 bases not matched to a gene. CDR1 and CDR2 from the germline V gene are MNHNS and SASEGT. CDR3 length equals 18 residues. The CDR3 loop reads CASSETWGDRGLSEKLFF. As DNA, the CDR3 is TGTGCCAGCAGTGAAACTTGGGGGGACAGGGGGCTCAGTGAAAAACTGTTTTTT.

The chain has TRBV27 and TRBJ1-3; the D gene is possibly TRBD1 (5 bases). The CDR3 is 14 amino acids. Trimming cost V 8 bases and J 0 bases, with 11 bases left between them. Germline V gene lookup returns CDR1 MNHEY and CDR2 SMNVEV (reference sequence). CDR3 sequence (DNA): TGTGCCAGCGCTGAAGGGGTCTCTGGAAACACCATATATTTT. As protein: CASAEGVSGNTIYF.